The entry below describes one TCR beta chain. The CDR3 is made up of 15 amino acids. Per the germline V gene, CDR1 is KGHSH and CDR2 is LQKENI. V shed 0 bases and J 11 bases; nucleotides not matched to a gene: 6. This sample is drawn from a study of blood T cell repertoires in COVID-19. The wider study: PBMCs, B-cell-depleted T cells, or T cells were the source of the cDNA or gDNA that made up the material.

Clones were read by immunoSEQ multiplex PCR, and TCRdb kept only the in-frame ones, dropping some. The sample consists of 100,000 to 120,000 clones, about 88% of them appearing once. This clonotype was obtained from a woman in her seventies who had recovered from COVID-19. V and J are TRBV18 and TRBJ1-6; 8 bases agree with TRBD1. Sequenced input: peripheral blood. The CDR3 nucleotides are TGTGCCAGCTCACCACCGAACGGACAGGGTCCACCCCTCCACTTT. It encodes CASSPPNGQGPPLHF.